This entry lists 11 T cell receptor beta chains sequenced from one sample in a study of identical twins. Using its own MiXCR run on the 5' RACE reads, TCRdb lists one record per CDR3 protein. The profile covers a few hundred thousand distinct CDR3 sequences, with about 8.9% appearing a single time and 2.1% taken by the ten largest. The same sample was also used in a study of yellow fever vaccine responses in identical twins.

Sequenced sample: memory (CD45RO+) T cells sorted from blood. The receptors were gathered from a woman aged 18 to 35 in good health.

At least ten counts were recorded for this clonotype. V is TRBV24-1 and J is TRBJ2-1, with 9 bases matching TRBD1. This CDR3 is built from 15 residues. Germline V gives CDR1 KGHDR, CDR2 SFDVKD. With 9 bases clipped from V and 1 base from J, the junction kept 6 bases outside the gene matches. The chain's CDR3 is CATSTGTGSYNEQFF. As DNA, the CDR3 is TGTGCCACCTCGACCGGGACAGGGTCCTACAATGAGCAGTTCTTC.

The table lists this clonotype with many counts. The chain is built from TRBV5-1 and TRBJ1-1; perhaps TRBD1 as D (5 bases). The CDR3 loop spans 15 amino acids. V was pared by 4 bases and J by 2 bases, with 15 bases between. Germline CDR1 is SGHRS and CDR2 is YFSETQ. Here the CDR3 DNA reads TGCGCCAGCAGCCTGTCCCAGGGACCTAACACTGAAGCTTTCTTT. Translation: CASSLSQGPNTEAFF.

This clonotype occurred many times. V gene TRBV5-8 combines with J gene TRBJ1-1; D call uncertain. Germline V lookup: CDR1 SGHTS, CDR2 YDEGEE. The CDR3 has 11 residues. V lost 1 base and J lost 7, with 5 bases in between. The CDR3 nucleotides are TGTGCCAGCAGCTTGTGGGGTGAAGCTTTCTTT. Encoded protein: CASSLWGEAFF.

This clonotype was observed at least ten times. This chain links TRBV5-1 with TRBJ1-1; a possible D gene is TRBD1 (6 bases). The CDR3 is 18 amino acids. Germline values: CDR1 SGHRS, CDR2 YFSETQ. Trimming removed 0 bases from V and 7 bases from J, with 25 bases in between. Here the CDR3 DNA reads TGCGCCAGCAGCTTGGGAACAGGGAGGATAGGACAAATGGGTGAAGCTTTCTTT. It codes for CASSLGTGRIGQMGEAFF.

This clonotype has just a few counts. The chain couples TRBV7-2 to TRBJ2-7; D tentatively fits TRBD1 or TRBD2 (5 bases each). This CDR3 is 14 amino acids long. Germline lookup yields CDR1 SGHTA and CDR2 FQGNSA. With 1 base removed from V and 5 bases from J, the gap between germline ends came to 12 bases. CDR3 protein: CASSLEAGSDEQYF. In DNA form, the CDR3 reads TGTGCCAGCAGCTTAGAGGCAGGGAGCGACGAGCAGTACTTC. Together with reference TRBV7-2 and TRBJ2-7, the CDR3 gives the full variable domain: GAGVSQSPSNKVTEKGKDVELRCDPISGHTALYWYRQSLGQGLEFLIYFQGNSAPDKSGLPSDRFSAERTGGSVSTLTIQRTQQEDSAVYLCASSLEAGSDEQYFGPGTRLTVT.

This clonotype was seen repeatedly, ten times or more. The gene calls are TRBV2 and TRBJ2-1; no definite D call. This CDR3 has 12 amino acids. The germline gives CDR1 SNHLY, CDR2 FYNNEI. V dropped 8 bases and J dropped 7 bases, with 12 bases sitting between them. The CDR3 is CASLGWSNEQFF. CDR3 bases: TGTGCCAGCCTCGGTTGGAGTAATGAGCAGTTCTTC.

This clonotype was seen many times. The chain recombines TRBV5-1 with TRBJ2-7; either TRBD1 or TRBD2 may fit D (5 bases each). This CDR3 comprises 14 residues. Trimming took off 2 bases at V and 0 bases at J, with 9 bases between the two ends. CDR1 and CDR2 from the germline V gene are SGHRS and YFSETQ. CDR3 in DNA: TGCGCCAGCAGCTTCCGGGACGGCTCCTACGAGCAGTACTTC. This gives the protein CASSFRDGSYEQYF.

In this sample, this clonotype turned up many times. The chain carries TRBV3-1 and TRBJ2-1, with 14 bases matching TRBD2. With 0 bases clipped from V and 2 bases from J, the junction kept 6 bases outside the gene matches. This CDR3 spans 19 amino acids. Germline CDR1 is LGHDT and CDR2 is YNNKEL (reference sequence). The CDR3 DNA follows: TGTGCCAGCAGCCAAGAATCCCCGGGACTAGCGGGAGCCTACAATGAGCAGTTCTTC. Its protein product is CASSQESPGLAGAYNEQFF.

This clonotype showed up just a few times. The chain combines TRBV11-1 with TRBJ2-1, with 10 bases matching TRBD2. The J segment lost 9 bases and the V segment lost 5 bases, leaving 19 bases of the junction unmatched. The length of the CDR3 is 18 residues. Germline V lookup: CDR1 SGHAT, CDR2 FQDESV (reference sequence). The CDR3 bases are TGTGCCAGCAGCCTTCCTTATCGACTAGCGGGCCTGAGTGGTGAGCAGTTCTTC. Its translation: CASSLPYRLAGLSGEQFF. Based on the CDR3 plus reference TRBV11-1 and TRBJ2-1, the full variable domain is EAEVAQSPRYKITEKSQAVAFWCDPISGHATLYWYRQILGQGPELLVQFQDESVVDDSQLPKDRFSAERLKGVDSTLKIQPAELGDSAMYLCASSLPYRLAGLSGEQFFGPGTRLTVL.

In this sample, this clonotype turned up a few times. The rearrangement uses TRBV7-3 and TRBJ2-2; 11 bases match TRBD2. Germline V gene lookup returns CDR1 SGHTA and CDR2 FQGTGA. Trimming cost V 2 bases and J 9 bases; bases outside gene matches: 2. This CDR3 has 14 amino acids. The CDR3 DNA is TGTGCCAGCAGCTTAGAGACTAGCGGGAGGGAGCTGTTTTTT. Translated: CASSLETSGRELFF.

Comments on this clonotype: An end of the junction differs from the germline gene, which may be a read error. The J gene is TRBJ2-7, the V gene TRBV11-2, with 13 positions matching TRBD2. Germline V CDR1 and CDR2: SGHAT, FQNNGV. The CDR3 extends over 15 amino acids. The CDR3, as DNA: TGTGCCAGCAGGCGGACTAGCGGGGGAACCTACGATCAGTACTTC. Translated, it gives CASRRTSGGTYDQYF.